Detailed here is one T cell receptor beta chain. This receptor's antigen is unknown. No much larger clone exists at a distance of one base, and base qualities are not known. The record originates from a study of T-cell reconstitution after alpha-beta-depleted transplantation in children (dated by TCRdb to about 2016). As for the study more broadly: Using TCR repertoire profiling, the study quantitatively followed how T-cell immune reconstitution unfolded in children after TCRalphabeta/CD19-depleted allogeneic hematopoietic cell transplantation.

The library relied on PCR. TCRdb shows the sequencer as Illumina HiSeq 2500. TCR library preparation used molecular barcoding, with unique molecular identifiers applied to normalize quantification of the TCRbeta repertoire. In-frame beta chains were kept once TCRdb had trimmed the public reads at Q25 with fastp and called clones with MiXCR. CDR3 protein sequences are deduplicated, and each keeps its most common genes and DNA. The sample includes about 120,000 distinct CDR3 sequences, with under 13% observed a single time. Less than 35% of the sample belongs to the ten largest clones. CDR1 is given as SGHRS and CDR2 as YFSETQ, both from the germline V gene. At the junction V is shortened by 0 bases and J by 5 bases, with 8 bases in between. Counted from cysteine to phenylalanine, this CDR3 has 14 amino acids. Of the read, only the CDR3 DNA is kept; its 42 bases are in frame from base 1. The full study reports these points: In some patients, the high TCRbeta diversity seen at day 60 was put down to recipient T cells and intrathymic progenitors that had survived conditioning. About two months after transplant, the apparently early recovery of alphabetaT-cell counts reportedly depended on just several hundred clones that had expanded rapidly and came from non-depleted graft cells. Hyperexpanded clone frequencies declined over subsequent months; after one year, T-cell counts and TCRbeta diversity were mostly attributed to newly produced T cells.

The sample's treatment or condition label, in plain terms: allogeneic hematopoietic cell transplantation with graft depleted of TCRalphabeta T cells and CD19 B cells. TCRalphabeta/CD19-depleted allogeneic hematopoietic cell grafts were given to the transplant recipients, all of whom were children. The TCR comes from a boy between 2 and 15 years old with acute lymphoblastic leukemia, due to receive a stem cell transplant. The V and J segments used are TRBV5-1 and TRBJ2-2, with the D gene uncertain. Sample: PBMCs, taken before TCRalphabeta/CD19-depleted stem cell transplant. CDR3 protein: CASSLGSLTGELFF. The DNA sequence is TGCGCCAGCAGCTTGGGATCCCTGACCGGGGAGCTGTTTTTT.